The rows below give T cell receptor beta chains drawn from one sample of a study of early T cells in non-severe SARS-CoV-2 infection. Using its own MiXCR run on the 5' RACE reads, TCRdb lists one record per CDR3 protein. The profile shows tens of thousands of distinct CDR3 sequences, around 12% of them singletons. The sequencing sample was made of whole blood. Receptors were obtained from an adult who was a healthcare worker with PCR-confirmed SARS-CoV-2 infection or an uninfected control (not recorded which). Both conserved end residues are part of each CDR3. A D gene is named only where the DNA matches it firmly. Part of the rows lack a size; the others show once, few, many or a class for expanded clones.

d_call	v_call	j_call	clone_size	cdr3_aa	cdr3_nt
TRBD2	TRBV12-3/TRBV12-4	TRBJ2-7	many	CASSSRTSVEDEQYF	TGTGCCAGCAGTTCTCGGACTAGCGTGGAAGACGAGCAGTACTTC
-	TRBV18	TRBJ2-7	few	CASSFLSQDYEQYF	TGTGCCAGCTCATTCCTCTCACAGGATTACGAGCAGTACTTC
-	TRBV28	TRBJ2-7	few	CASTLGPGYEQYF	TGTGCCAGCACCCTAGGGCCGGGCTACGAGCAGTACTTC
-	TRBV4-1	TRBJ1-2	many	CASSQDRIVNYGYTF	TGCGCCAGCAGCCAAGATCGAATCGTTAACTATGGCTACACCTTC
TRBD2	TRBV7-2	TRBJ2-5	few	CASSLGTSGSPGRETQYF	TGTGCCAGCAGCTTAGGGACTAGCGGGAGCCCGGGCCGAGAGACCCAGTACTTC
TRBD1	TRBV20-1	TRBJ1-5	few	CSVARGREQPQHF	TGCAGTGTCGCCAGGGGGCGCGAGCAGCCCCAGCATTTT
-	TRBV20-1	TRBJ1-1	many	CSNRGNTEAFF	TGCAGTAATCGAGGGAACACTGAAGCTTTCTTT
TRBD1	TRBV20-1	TRBJ1-1	-	CSARGDRVTFF	TGCAGTGCTAGAGGGGACAGGGTCACTTTCTTT
-	TRBV27	TRBJ2-1	few	CASGLDSGEWEQFF	TGTGCCAGCGGTCTGGATAGCGGAGAGTGGGAGCAGTTCTTC
TRBD2	TRBV7-8	TRBJ2-7	many	CASSLRLAGGTYEQYF	TGTGCCAGCAGCCTAAGACTAGCGGGGGGGACGTACGAGCAGTACTTC
TRBD2	TRBV7-2	TRBJ2-3	many	CASSLAGRGADTQYF	TGTGCCAGCAGCTTAGCGGGACGGGGGGCAGATACGCAGTATTTT
-	TRBV2	TRBJ2-4	-	CASSAVPRGIQYF	TGTGCCAGCAGCGCGGTCCCGCGGGGCATTCAGTACTTC
TRBD2	TRBV25-1	TRBJ2-1	many	CASSGPGGYYNEQFF	TGTGCCAGCAGTGGACCGGGAGGGTATTACAATGAGCAGTTCTTC
TRBD2	TRBV11-2	TRBJ2-7	few	CASSPGGAGVREQYF	TGTGCCAGCAGCCCGGGGGGGGCAGGGGTTCGCGAGCAGTACTTC
-	TRBV29-1	TRBJ2-1	-	CSVARGTLYNEQFF	TGCAGCGTGGCCAGGGGTACTCTTTACAATGAGCAGTTCTTC
TRBD2	TRBV28	TRBJ2-2	many	CASSPRSGRVKVGELFF	TGTGCCAGCAGTCCTCGTAGCGGGAGAGTTAAAGTCGGGGAGCTGTTTTTT
TRBD2	TRBV20-1	TRBJ2-7	many	CSAEATSGTYEQYF	TGCAGTGCTGAAGCGACTAGCGGGACCTACGAGCAGTACTTC
TRBD2	TRBV3-1	TRBJ2-1	-	CASSHIAGSSYNEQFF	TGTGCCAGCAGTCATATAGCGGGGAGCTCCTACAATGAGCAGTTCTTC
TRBD1	TRBV30	TRBJ1-5	-	CAWGRQGAGNQPQHF	TGTGCCTGGGGTAGACAGGGGGCAGGGAATCAGCCCCAGCATTTT
-	TRBV28	TRBJ2-5	few	CASSPQTHSTSQETQYF	TGTGCCAGCAGTCCCCAGACCCATTCGACTAGCCAAGAGACCCAGTACTTC
-	TRBV28	TRBJ2-7	-	CASRVLGSGGPYEQYF	TGTGCCAGCAGGGTGTTGGGGTCGGGGGGCCCCTACGAGCAGTACTTC